The T cell receptor (beta chain) under discussion was sequenced for a study of patients and donors after allogeneic stem cell transplantation. From the RT-PCR reads, TCRdb called clonotypes with MiXCR, one entry per CDR3 protein. The sample has about 410,000 distinct CDR3 sequences, 16% seen once. The CDR3 has 16 amino acids. The chain employs TRBV21-1 and TRBJ1-2. TRBV21-1 is a pseudogene. Sequenced sample: blood, either unsorted or a sorted T cell fraction (not recorded which). The source is a human donor who was either an allogeneic HSCT recipient or a stem cell or donor lymphocyte infusion donor (not recorded which). It is not recorded whose cells these are; they may come from a transplant donor. CDR3 region: CASIPEGTSSVYGYTF. The CDR3 region has the DNA TGTGCCAGCATCCCCGAAGGCACCTCCTCGGTCTATGGCTACACCTTC.